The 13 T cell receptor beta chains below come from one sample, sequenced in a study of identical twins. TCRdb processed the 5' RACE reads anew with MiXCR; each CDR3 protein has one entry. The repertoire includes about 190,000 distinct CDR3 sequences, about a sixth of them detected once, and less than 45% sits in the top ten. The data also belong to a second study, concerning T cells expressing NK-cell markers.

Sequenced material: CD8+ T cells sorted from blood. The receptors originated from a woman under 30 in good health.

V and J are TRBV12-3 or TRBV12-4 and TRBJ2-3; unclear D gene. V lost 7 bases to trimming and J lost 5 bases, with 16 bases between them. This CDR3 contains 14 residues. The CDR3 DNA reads TGTGCCAGCACCATAACGGGTTTAGGAGATACGCAGTATTTT. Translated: CASTITGLGDTQYF.

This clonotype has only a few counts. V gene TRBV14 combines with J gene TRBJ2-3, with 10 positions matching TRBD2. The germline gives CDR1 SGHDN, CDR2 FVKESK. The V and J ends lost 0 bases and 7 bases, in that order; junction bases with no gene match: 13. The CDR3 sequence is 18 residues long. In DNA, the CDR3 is TGTGCCAGCAGCCAAGAAACGGCTGCTAGCGGGAGCAGTAATACGCAGTATTTT. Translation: CASSQETAASGSSNTQYF.

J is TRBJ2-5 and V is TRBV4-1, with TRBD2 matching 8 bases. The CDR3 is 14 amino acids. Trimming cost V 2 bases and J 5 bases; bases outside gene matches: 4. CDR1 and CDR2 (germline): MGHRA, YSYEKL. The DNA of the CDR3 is TGCGCCAGCAGCCAACCGGGACTAGAGGAGACCCAGTACTTC. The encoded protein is CASSQPGLEETQYF.

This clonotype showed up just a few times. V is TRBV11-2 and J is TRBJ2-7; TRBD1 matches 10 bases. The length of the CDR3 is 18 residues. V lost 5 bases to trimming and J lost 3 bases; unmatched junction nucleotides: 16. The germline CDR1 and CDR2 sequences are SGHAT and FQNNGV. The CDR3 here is CASSPGTGESPTFYEQYF. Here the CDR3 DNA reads TGTGCCAGCAGCCCCGGGACAGGGGAATCGCCTACATTCTACGAGCAGTACTTC.

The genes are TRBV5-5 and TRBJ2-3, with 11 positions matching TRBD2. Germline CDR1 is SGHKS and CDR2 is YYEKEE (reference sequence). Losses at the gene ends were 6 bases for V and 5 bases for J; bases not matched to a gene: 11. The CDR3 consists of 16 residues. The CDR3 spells CASTSGSGRAGDTQYF. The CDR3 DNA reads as TGTGCCAGCACATCGGGTAGCGGGAGGGCCGGAGATACGCAGTATTTT. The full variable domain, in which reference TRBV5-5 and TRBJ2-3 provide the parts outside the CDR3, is DAGVTQSPTHLIKTRGQQVTLRCSPISGHKSVSWYQQVLGQGPQFIFQYYEKEERGRGNFPDRFSARQFPNYSSELNVNALLLGDSALYLCASTSGSGRAGDTQYFGPGTRLTVL.

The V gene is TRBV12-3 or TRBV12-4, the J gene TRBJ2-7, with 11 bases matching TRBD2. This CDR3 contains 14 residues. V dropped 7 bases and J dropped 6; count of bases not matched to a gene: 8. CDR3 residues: CASNPSGGRSEQYF. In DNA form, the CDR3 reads TGTGCCAGCAACCCTAGCGGGGGGAGGAGCGAGCAGTACTTC.

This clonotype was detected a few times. The CDR3 sequence: CASTSQGTGELFF. The CDR3 DNA follows: TGTGCCAGCACCTCGCAGGGAACCGGGGAGCTGTTTTTT. V gene TRBV14 combines with J gene TRBJ2-2; D possibly corresponds to TRBD1 (5 bases). This CDR3 spans 13 amino acids. Trimming stripped 7 bases from V and 5 bases from J, with 11 bases between. Germline V gives CDR1 SGHDN, CDR2 FVKESK.

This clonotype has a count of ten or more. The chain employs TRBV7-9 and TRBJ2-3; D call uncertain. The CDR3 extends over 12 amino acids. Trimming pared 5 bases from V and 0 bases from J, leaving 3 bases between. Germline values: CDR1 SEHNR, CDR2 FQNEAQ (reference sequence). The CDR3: CASSVSTDTQYF. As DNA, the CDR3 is TGTGCCAGCAGCGTAAGCACAGATACGCAGTATTTT.

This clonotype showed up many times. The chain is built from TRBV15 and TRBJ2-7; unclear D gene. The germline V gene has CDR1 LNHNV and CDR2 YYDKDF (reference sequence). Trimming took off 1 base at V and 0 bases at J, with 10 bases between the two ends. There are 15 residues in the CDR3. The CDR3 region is CATSRGTASSYEQYF. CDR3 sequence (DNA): TGTGCCACCAGCAGAGGGACGGCCAGCTCCTACGAGCAGTACTTC.

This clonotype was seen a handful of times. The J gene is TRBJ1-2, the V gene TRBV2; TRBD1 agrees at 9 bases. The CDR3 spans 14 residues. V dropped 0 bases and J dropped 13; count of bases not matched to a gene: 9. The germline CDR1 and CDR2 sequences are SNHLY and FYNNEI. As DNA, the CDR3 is TGTGCCAGCAGTGAAGCTTGGGACAGGGTAGTCTTCACCTTC. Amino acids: CASSEAWDRVVFTF.

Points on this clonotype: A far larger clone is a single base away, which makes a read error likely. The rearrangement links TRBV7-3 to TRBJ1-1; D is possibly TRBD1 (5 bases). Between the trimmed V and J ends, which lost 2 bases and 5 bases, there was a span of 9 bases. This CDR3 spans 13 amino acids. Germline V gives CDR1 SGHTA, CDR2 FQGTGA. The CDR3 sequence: CASSLGGKTEAFF. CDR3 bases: TGTGCCAGCAGCTTAGGGGGGAAGACTGAAGCTTTCTTT.

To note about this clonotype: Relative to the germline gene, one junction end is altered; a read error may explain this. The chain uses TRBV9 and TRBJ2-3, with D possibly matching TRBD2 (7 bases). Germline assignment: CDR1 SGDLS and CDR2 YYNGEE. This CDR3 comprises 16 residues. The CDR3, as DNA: TGTGCTAGCAGCGTCGAGGGGGGGATTTCAGAAGATACGCAGTATTTT. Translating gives CASSVEGGISEDTQYF.

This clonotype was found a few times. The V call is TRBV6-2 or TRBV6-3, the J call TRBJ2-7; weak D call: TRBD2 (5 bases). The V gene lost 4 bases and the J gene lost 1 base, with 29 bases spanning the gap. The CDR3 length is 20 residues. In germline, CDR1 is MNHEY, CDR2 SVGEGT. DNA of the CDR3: TGTGCCAGCAGTTGGGAGAGGCAGAGCGGACGGACTCCCATTTCCTACGAGCAGTACTTC. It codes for CASSWERQSGRTPISYEQYF.